This T cell receptor (beta chain) was observed in a study of shared clonotypes between healthy human individuals (TCRdb year 2020). About the full investigation: Three men and a couple of women, aged 18 to 49 years, made up the cohort. For each donor, three plates each were used for CD4 naive and CD4 memory, two plates were used for CD8 naive, and one plate was used for CD8 memory. To estimate repertoire size and how much clonotypes are shared between individuals, the study performed deep sequencing of blood TCR repertoires from 4 to 6 healthy adults. Libraries were prepared and TCR repertoires were sequenced by different laboratories using diverse techniques, in order to increase sequencing depth and limit assay-specific biases. Each donor's leukapheresis produced roughly between roughly 0.94 and 9.5 billion PBMCs.

Points the paper makes about the study in general: Based on pairwise subsampling, the degree of clonotype sharing among donors was expected to be affected by sequencing depth. Naive subsets generally had larger estimated clonotype richness than memory subsets. Clonotypes shared by all four sorted-subset donors showed higher generation probabilities than non-shared clonotypes. When several donors were compared, the shared fraction of clonotypes was 5% to 6.5% for naive CD4, roughly 3.4% for naive CD8, 2.3% for memory CD4, and 0.4% for memory CD8. Even with the large sequencing depth, rarefaction of the sorted-subset datasets indicated that sequencing was incomplete. Sampling was restricted to blood, and TCR repertoires in tissues likely differ from the TCR repertoires found in blood. Because the study included only a small number of donors, the genetic and exposure-history diversity represented was limited.

Reading the germline V gene gives CDR1 SGHTA and CDR2 FQGNSA. The CDR3 goes from the cysteine to the phenylalanine over 17 residues. Solely the CDR3 DNA is kept, with 51 bases framed from the first base. V ends up 0 bases short and J 4 bases short, with an unmatched junction base count of 6. To note about this clone: This receptor's antigen is unknown. One base away there is no much larger clone; base qualities are not given.

Using the deep immunoSEQ assay, multiplex PCR amplified TCR CDR3 regions from genomic DNA. For each cell subset, the extracted genomic DNA was distributed evenly across all wells of several immunoSEQ 96-well plates, and each plate served as one replicate. Each replicate PCR for sorted subsets received around 200 ng genomic DNA, equal to tens of thousands of T cell genomes. The purified libraries were quantified using a Qubit 3.0 fluorometer, sized with a Bioanalyzer 2100, and then quantified again using the KAPA Library Quantification kit. Every immunoSEQ 96-well plate was sequenced on a separate single-read 150-cycle Illumina NextSeq 550 flow cell. Processing in the source paper ran as follows. Because the immunoSEQ output held only junctional sequences and lacked quality scores, the filtering could not match the filtering applied to full-length reads. Sequences were annotated with PyIR, a Python wrapper for IgBLAST v1.9, using IMGT germline references to assign V/J genes and CDR3. Reads were filtered out if the reads had weak V/J assignments (E-value above 1e-6), no CDR3, stop codons, out-of-frame junctions, or ambiguous translated residues. A V3J clonotype was defined by an identical inferred V gene, J gene, and CDR3 amino acid sequence. Percentage overlap between repertoires was calculated by dividing the number of shared unique clonotypes by the size of the smaller repertoire. RTK rarefaction, the Chao1 estimator, and Recon v2.1 estimates of unobserved clonotypes were used to assess repertoire richness. Generation probabilities were computed with OLGA for all TCRbeta clonotypes obtained by the gDNA method from several donors. The table comes from immuneACCESS by way of TCRdb, which keeps in-frame sequences with V and J called. Part of the clones is missing from these tables; in studies checked, under half for an unresolved V gene and the rest for unknown reasons. V, J and clone size are those of that table, while D and trimming were read from the DNA. The sample yields millions of clones; 90% to 95% were counted once. About 0.13% of the sample is held by the ten biggest clonotypes.

The donors were healthy, HIV-negative adults with no recently reported acute infections or vaccinations. Every donor was a Caucasian adult residing in Nashville, Tennessee, USA. CD4+ T cells were enriched by magnetic negative selection, after which naive cells were positively selected on CD45RA and the negative fraction was taken as the memory subset. After blood collection by leukapheresis, PBMCs were isolated using Ficoll-Histopaque density gradient centrifugation and then cryopreserved in the vapor phase of liquid nitrogen. Purity and quantity of every magnetically sorted T cell population were checked by analytical flow cytometry. Genomic DNA was isolated from every sorted fraction and measured by UV absorbance on a Nanodrop 2000c.

The receptor's source is a man between 18 and 29 years old in good health. Recombination joined TRBV7-2 with TRBJ2-3; TRBD2 lines up with 11 middle nucleotides. Sequencing was performed on naive CD4+ T cells sorted from blood. The cell subset or site label of this sample denotes: CD45RA+ positively selected. The CDR3 has the sequence CASSLAPTSGSSDTQYF. The bases are TGTGCCAGCAGCTTAGCGCCAACTAGCGGGAGCTCAGATACGCAGTATTTT.